These 28 T cell receptor beta chains came from one sample sequenced in a study of blood T cell repertoires in COVID-19. Only in-frame clones appear in the TCRdb table, and some are missing; sequencing was by immunoSEQ multiplex PCR. The sample carries a few hundred thousand clones, about 91% recorded once. Specimen: peripheral blood. These receptors were obtained from a woman in her thirties or forties who had recovered from COVID-19.

The chain uses TRBV12-5 and TRBJ2-4, with TRBD1 matching 7 bases. Germline CDR1 and CDR2: LGHNT and FRNRAP. Unmatched junction bases numbered 10, after V lost 6 bases and J lost 8 bases. The CDR3 covers 14 residues. The CDR3 loop reads CASGPGWQGDIQYF. The DNA for the CDR3 is TGTGCTAGTGGACCGGGATGGCAGGGGGACATTCAGTACTTC.

The chain joins TRBV19 to TRBJ1-1, with D perhaps TRBD1 (6 bases). V lost 3 bases and J lost 10, with 12 bases in between. The CDR3 sequence is 12 residues long. Germline CDR1 LNHDA, CDR2 SQIVND (reference sequence). The CDR3 bases are TGTGCCAGTAGTATGGGGGCGCGGCTAGCTTTCTTT. Protein sequence: CASSMGARLAFF.

V and J are TRBV6-5 and TRBJ1-3; no reliable D call. The length of the CDR3 is 15 residues. Germline-derived CDR1 and CDR2 are MNHEY and SVGAGI. V was clipped by 0 bases and J by 4 bases, with 10 bases between them. CDR3 nucleotide sequence: TGTGCCAGCAGTTACTCGATTTTAGCCGGAAACACCATATATTTT. This sequence encodes CASSYSILAGNTIYF.

This sequence joins TRBV7-2 and TRBJ2-1; 9 bases are shared with TRBD2. The germline CDR1 and CDR2 sequences are SGHTA and FQGNSA. This CDR3 is built from 15 residues. V shed 3 bases, J shed 4 bases, and the junction held 4 bases outside the gene matches. The CDR3 spells CASSFVAGDYNEQFF. The DNA for the CDR3 is TGTGCCAGCAGCTTCGTAGCGGGGGATTACAATGAGCAGTTCTTC.

This clone appeared a few times. The rearrangement uses TRBV5-1 and TRBJ2-2; 12 nucleotides agree with TRBD2. The CDR3 extends over 18 amino acids. Germline-derived CDR1 and CDR2 are SGHRS and YFSETQ. The ends lost 3 bases at V and 4 bases at J; junction bases unmatched: 10. This CDR3 reads CASSWTMTSGSVTGELFF. CDR3 DNA: TGCGCCAGCAGCTGGACCATGACTAGCGGGAGTGTCACCGGGGAGCTGTTTTTT.

The V call is TRBV6-6, the J call TRBJ1-2; D gene unclear. V shed 7 bases and J shed 3 bases, with 18 bases lying between them. Looked up from germline, CDR1 is MNHNY and CDR2 is SVGAGI (reference sequence). This CDR3 is 15 amino acids long. CDR3 DNA: TGTGCCAGCACCCTCTCCCCCTTGGGAGACTATGGCTACACCTTC. Its translation: CASTLSPLGDYGYTF.

This clone was seen once. This chain connects TRBV27 to TRBJ2-7; D is possibly TRBD2 (6 bases). Trimming took off 4 bases at V and 4 bases at J, with 14 bases between the two ends. Germline V CDR1 and CDR2: MNHEY, SMNVEV (reference sequence). CDR3 length: 14 amino acids. CDR3 region: CASSYGPRGYEQYV. CDR3 DNA sequence: TGTGCCAGCAGTTATGGGCCGCGGGGTTACGAGCAGTACGTC.

This clone was counted only a few times. The sample holds other DNA sequences that translate to the same CDR3. The chain is built from TRBV5-1 and TRBJ2-2; D gene unclear. Per germline, CDR1 SGHRS and CDR2 YFSETQ. The CDR3 length is 13 residues. Trimming removed 2 bases at V and 4 bases at J, with 6 bases between. The CDR3 DNA sequence: TGCGCCAGCAGCTTTGGCCTCACCGGGGAGCTGTTTTTT. This codes for CASSFGLTGELFF. The entire variable domain, with the rest obtained from reference TRBV5-1 and TRBJ2-2, is as follows: KAGVTQTPRYLIKTRGQQVTLSCSPISGHRSVSWYQQTPGQGLQFLFEYFSETQRNKGNFPGRFSGRQFSNSRSEMNVSTLELGDSALYLCASSFGLTGELFFGEGSRLTVL.

The table lists this clone with a count of one. The chain is built from TRBV28 and TRBJ2-7; TRBD2 matches 13 bases. This CDR3 region has 16 residues. Trimming removed 3 bases from V and 2 bases from J; junction bases left unmatched: 4. From germline, CDR1 is MDHEN and CDR2 SYDVKM. The CDR3 sequence is CASSFFGLAGAYEQYF. Written as DNA, the CDR3 is TGTGCCAGCAGTTTTTTCGGACTAGCGGGGGCCTACGAGCAGTACTTC.

V usage is TRBV27 and J usage is TRBJ2-3, with D unresolved. Germline V CDR1 and CDR2: MNHEY, SMNVEV (reference sequence). This CDR3 has 15 amino acids. The V end lost 2 bases, the J end lost 2 bases, and 11 bases lay between the germline ends. The CDR3 reads CASSLQVPITDTQYF. CDR3 nucleotide sequence: TGTGCCAGCAGTTTACAGGTCCCGATCACAGATACGCAGTATTTT.

This rearrangement joins TRBV4-1 to TRBJ2-1; 8 nucleotides agree with TRBD2. Per germline, CDR1 MGHRA and CDR2 YSYEKL. The CDR3 covers 18 residues. Germline trimming cut 4 bases from V and 0 bases from J; bases unmatched to any gene: 11. The CDR3 region is CASSREEGRGASYNEQFF. The CDR3 bases are TGCGCCAGCAGCCGCGAAGAGGGGCGGGGGGCCTCCTACAATGAGCAGTTCTTC.

The chain employs TRBV25-1 and TRBJ2-2; perhaps TRBD1 as D (6 bases). This CDR3 has 12 amino acids. Germline loops: CDR1 MGHDK, CDR2 SYGVNS. V shed 3 bases and J shed 10 bases, with 9 bases lying between them. The CDR3: CASSDQGLELFF. The CDR3 nucleotides read TGTGCCAGCAGTGATCAGGGGTTGGAGCTGTTTTTT. The complete variable domain, with remaining parts taken from reference TRBV25-1 and TRBJ2-2, reads EADIYQTPRYLVIGTGKKITLECSQTMGHDKMYWYQQDPGMELHLIHYSYGVNSTEKGDLSSESTVSRIRTEHFPLTLESARPSHTSQYLCASSDQGLELFFGEGSRLTVL.

The chain carries TRBV18 and TRBJ1-1; TRBD1 is a possible D gene (6 bases). V was shortened by 5 bases and J by 1 base, with 11 bases between the two germline ends. Germline V gene lookup returns CDR1 KGHSH and CDR2 LQKENI. This CDR3 spans 14 amino acids. CDR3 protein: CASSATGANTEAFF. CDR3 DNA: TGTGCCAGCTCAGCGACAGGCGCGAACACTGAAGCTTTCTTT.

V and J are TRBV27 and TRBJ1-5; TRBD1 matches 10 bases. Trimming removed 5 bases from V and 2 bases from J; junction bases left unmatched: 3. The CDR3 length is 15 residues. The germline V gene encodes CDR1 MNHEY and CDR2 SMNVEV (reference sequence). As DNA, the CDR3 is TGTGCCAGCAGTCTAGGACAGGGGGGCAATCAGCCCCAGCATTTT. It specifies CASSLGQGGNQPQHF.

This clone came up once. This rearrangement joins TRBV7-9 to TRBJ2-7; D perhaps matches TRBD1 (6 bases). The CDR3 is made up of 14 amino acids. V lost 5 bases to trimming and J lost 4 bases, with 15 bases between them. Germline V gene data show CDR1 as SEHNR and CDR2 as FQNEAQ (reference sequence). The CDR3 region has the DNA TGTGCCAGCAGCCCCCCCCAGGGGAGATACGAGCAGTACTTC. Protein sequence: CASSPPQGRYEQYF.

The genes are TRBV7-2 and TRBJ2-5; the match to TRBD2 covers 13 bases. The germline CDR1 and CDR2 sequences are SGHTA and FQGNSA. Germline trimming cut 8 bases from V and 5 bases from J; bases unmatched to any gene: 8. The CDR3 is 15 residues long. In DNA form, the CDR3 reads TGTGCCAGCGGCCAGGGACTAGCGGGGCGGGAGACCCAGTACTTC. It is translated as CASGQGLAGRETQYF.

The chain recombines TRBV28 with TRBJ1-1; D is ambiguous. V lost 2 bases and J 3 bases, leaving 10 bases between the germline ends. Germline CDR1 and CDR2: MDHEN and SYDVKM. This CDR3 is built from 14 residues. The CDR3 here is CASSLNTADTEAFF. Here the CDR3 DNA reads TGTGCCAGCAGTTTAAATACAGCCGACACTGAAGCTTTCTTT.

This CDR3 reads CSAGQSDGYTF. CDR3 DNA: TGCAGCGCGGGACAATCTGATGGCTACACCTTC. This chain links TRBV29-1 with TRBJ1-2; weak D call: TRBD1 (6 bases). The CDR3 is 11 amino acids. Germline CDR1 and CDR2: SQVTM and ANQGSEA. Trimming took off 7 bases at V and 6 bases at J, with 12 bases between the two ends.

The J gene is TRBJ1-5, the V gene TRBV12-3 or TRBV12-4, with D unresolved. Trimming cost V 6 bases and J 7 bases, with 10 bases left between them. The CDR3 length is 12 residues. The CDR3 DNA is TGTGCCAGCAGCCGATGGAGGCAGCCCCAGCATTTT. Amino acids: CASSRWRQPQHF.

This clone has just one count. J is TRBJ2-7 and V is TRBV6-6; 7 positions match TRBD1. The V and J ends lost 0 bases and 3 bases, in that order; junction bases with no gene match: 5. Germline lookup yields CDR1 MNHNY and CDR2 SVGAGI (reference sequence). This CDR3 is 15 amino acids long. For the CDR3, the DNA is TGTGCCAGCAGTTACTCGGGGACAGTTTTCTACGAGCAGTACTTC. Protein sequence: CASSYSGTVFYEQYF.

This clone was seen a single time. This chain connects TRBV11-3 to TRBJ2-1; 13 bases match TRBD2. The germline CDR1 and CDR2 sequences are SGHNT and YENEEA. J was trimmed by 4 bases and V by 4 bases; bases with no gene match: 4. The CDR3 spans 16 residues. CDR3 region: CASSWGLAGRYNEQFF. The DNA for the CDR3 is TGTGCCAGCAGCTGGGGACTAGCGGGAAGATACAATGAGCAGTTCTTC.

The chain couples TRBV11-3 to TRBJ1-6; D call uncertain. The CDR3 covers 15 residues. Trimming stripped 1 base from V and 8 bases from J, with 12 bases between. In germline, CDR1 is SGHNT, CDR2 YENEEA. CDR3 amino acids: CASSLVSESDSPLHF. The CDR3 DNA reads as TGTGCCAGCAGCTTAGTTTCAGAAAGCGATTCACCCCTCCACTTT.

This chain connects TRBV5-4 to TRBJ1-1, with TRBD1 matching over 7 bases. The germline gives CDR1 SGHNT, CDR2 YYREEE (reference sequence). V was pared by 5 bases and J by 7 bases, with 17 bases of the junction left unmatched. The CDR3 length is 16 residues. DNA for the CDR3: TGTGCCAGCAGTCTTGGAAGGGGGCAAGTGGGCGGTGAAGCTTTCTTT. Its protein product is CASSLGRGQVGGEAFF.

The chain links TRBV5-6 to TRBJ1-5, with D tentatively TRBD1 (6 bases). The V and J ends lost 4 bases and 5 bases respectively, with 10 bases between them. The CDR3 runs to 13 residues. CDR1 is SGHDT and CDR2 is YYEEEE in the germline V gene. CDR3 coding DNA: TGTGCCAGCAGCGCGGGGGCCGATCAGCCCCAGCATTTT. Translation: CASSAGADQPQHF.

The V call is TRBV7-9, the J call TRBJ1-1; no clear D gene. CDR1 and CDR2 from the germline V gene are SEHNR and FQNEAQ (reference sequence). V lost 7 bases and J lost 0, with 15 bases in between. This CDR3 has 15 amino acids. CDR3 residues: CASTPFPGMNTEAFF. Here the CDR3 DNA reads TGTGCCAGCACCCCTTTTCCAGGAATGAACACTGAAGCTTTCTTT.

The CDR3 region is CASSPSWAGAPGNTIYF. CDR3 DNA: TGTGCCAGCAGCCCGTCTTGGGCGGGGGCGCCTGGAAACACCATATATTTT. The chain couples TRBV5-6 to TRBJ1-3; D is possibly TRBD1 (6 bases). The germline V gene has CDR1 SGHDT and CDR2 YYEEEE. The ends were cut back, 4 bases at V and 2 bases at J, with 19 bases in the middle. The CDR3 covers 17 residues.

The chain uses TRBV24-1 and TRBJ2-7, with D possibly TRBD1 on 6 matching bases. The V end was cut by 11 bases, the J end by 5 bases, with 21 bases between. CDR3 size: 14 residues. Germline V gene sequence: CDR1 KGHDR, CDR2 SFDVKD. This CDR3 is CAIGTPEGSHEQYV. Here the CDR3 DNA reads TGTGCCATCGGGACACCCGAAGGGTCTCACGAGCAGTACGTC.

This clone was detected a few times. The chain employs TRBV14 and TRBJ1-1; D remains unclear. Trimming removed 2 bases from V and 7 bases from J, with 23 bases in between. The CDR3 covers 17 residues. Per germline, CDR1 SGHDN and CDR2 FVKESK. The CDR3 region is CASSQWAGAATRGEAFF. The CDR3, as DNA: TGTGCCAGCAGCCAATGGGCTGGCGCAGCGACGCGGGGTGAAGCTTTCTTT. Variable domain in full (rest from reference TRBV14 and TRBJ1-1): EAGVTQFPSHSVIEKGQTVTLRCDPISGHDNLYWYRRVMGKEIKFLLHFVKESKQDESGMPNNRFLAERTGGTYSTLKVQPAELEDSGVYFCASSQWAGAATRGEAFFGQGTRLTVV.